The rows below give T cell receptor beta chains drawn from one sample of a study of T cells after yellow fever vaccination. TCRdb reanalysed the 5' RACE reads using MiXCR and keeps one entry per CDR3 protein. Here the sample spans approximately 550,000 distinct CDR3 sequences, around 21% being singletons. Sequencing used PBMCs, obtained 15 days after the yellow fever booster vaccination. The receptors shown here come from a man aged 25-45 years who received the YFV17D yellow fever vaccine. CDR3s include the opening cysteine and the closing phenylalanine or tryptophan. Fields, in order: D gene, V gene, J gene, CDR3 protein. The D gene is left open where the match is weak.

>TRBD1|TRBV18|TRBJ1-5
CASSPGQGTRQPQHF
>NA|TRBV3-1|TRBJ2-5
CASSQGNAQETQYF
>TRBD2|TRBV2|TRBJ2-5
CASRVGTSMRQETQYF
>TRBD2|TRBV12-3/TRBV12-4|TRBJ2-1
CASTETSGRQFF
>TRBD2|TRBV20-1|TRBJ2-1
CSARVVVAGEYNEQFF
>TRBD2|TRBV27|TRBJ2-3
CASSLSSSGATDTQYF
>TRBD1|TRBV7-9|TRBJ2-7
CASSLVRQGAYEQYF
>NA|TRBV7-9|TRBJ1-5
CASSLDPYSPQHF
>NA|TRBV12-3/TRBV12-4|TRBJ2-1
CASRPSYRSYNEQFF
>NA|TRBV11-2|TRBJ1-2
CASSLVGTASGNGYTF